This is a list of T cell receptor beta chains from one sample in a study of graft-versus-host responses after intestinal transplantation. Method: immunoSEQ multiplex PCR; TCRdb's copy keeps in-frame clones and lacks some. The sample records roughly 20,000 clones, about 43% being singletons. The specimen was alloreactive CD8+ T cells from a mixed lymphocyte reaction culture, collected before intestinal transplant. The receptors come from a human patient who received an intestinal transplant. CDR3s include the opening cysteine and the closing phenylalanine or tryptophan. The order of the fields is V gene, D gene, J gene, clone size, CDR3 protein, CDR3 DNA. A D gene is named only where the DNA matches it firmly. The size of a clone is reported for some rows only, either as once, few or many, or as a class for expanded clones.

TRBV6-5	TRBD1	TRBJ2-7	once	CASSEGQVYEQYF	TGTGCCAGCAGTGAAGGACAGGTCTACGAGCAGTACTTC
TRBV7-8	TRBD2	TRBJ2-1	.	CASSSLLAGVEQFF	TGTGCCAGCAGCTCCCTACTAGCGGGGGTTGAGCAGTTCTTC
TRBV7-9	.	TRBJ1-2	few	CASSLAVLSHGYTF	TGTGCCAGCAGCTTGGCAGTCCTAAGTCATGGCTACACCTTC
TRBV7-9	.	TRBJ2-7	medium-sized	CASSPGQGQDEQYF	TGTGCCAGCAGCCCGGGCCAGGGGCAGGACGAGCAGTACTTC
TRBV18	.	TRBJ2-7	few	CASSLSAVTRSEQYF	TGTGCCAGCTCACTCTCTGCCGTGACCCGGAGCGAGCAGTACTTC
TRBV10-2	.	TRBJ2-2	.	CASSPFTGELFF	TGCGCCAGCAGTCCCTTCACCGGGGAGCTGTTTTTT
TRBV30	.	TRBJ1-3	.	CAWGHFSGNTIYF	TGTGCCTGGGGCCACTTCTCTGGAAACACCATATATTTT
TRBV5-1	.	TRBJ2-6	.	CASSWPRGSGANVLTF	TGCGCCAGCAGCTGGCCGCGGGGCTCTGGGGCCAACGTCCTGACTTTC
TRBV10-1	TRBD1	TRBJ2-3	.	CASSPGQGPLADTQYF	TGCGCCAGCAGCCCGGGACAGGGCCCCCTCGCAGATACGCAGTATTTT
TRBV11-3	TRBD2	TRBJ2-5	.	CASSPIELAGKETQYF	TGTGCCAGCAGCCCTATCGAACTAGCGGGGAAAGAGACCCAGTACTTC
TRBV7-2	TRBD1	TRBJ1-1	once	CASSLGTGGGAFF	TGTGCCAGCAGCCTTGGGACAGGCGGTGGGGCTTTCTTT
TRBV30	TRBD1	TRBJ1-1	.	CARQGRASEAFF	TGTGCCCGACAGGGTAGGGCATCTGAAGCTTTCTTT
TRBV28	TRBD2	TRBJ2-7	medium-sized	CASGRGGGSYEQYF	TGTGCCAGCGGACGCGGGGGGGGCTCCTACGAGCAGTACTTC
TRBV2	.	TRBJ2-7	.	CASNASPEQYF	TGTGCCAGCAACGCCTCTCCCGAGCAGTACTTC
TRBV19	.	TRBJ2-5	few	CASSTLETQYF	TGTGCCAGTAGTACATTAGAGACCCAGTACTTC
TRBV29-1	TRBD1	TRBJ1-2	.	CSGGQGAKGYTF	TGCAGCGGGGGACAGGGGGCCAAGGGCTACACCTTC
TRBV7-6	TRBD2	TRBJ2-3	.	CASSLGGRATDTQYF	TGTGCCAGCAGCTTAGGCGGGAGGGCCACAGATACGCAGTATTTT
TRBV5-4	.	TRBJ2-7	few	CASSLASVSYEQYF	TGTGCCAGCAGCTTGGCGAGCGTATCCTACGAGCAGTACTTC
TRBV7-6	.	TRBJ1-1	.	CASSSRSMNTEAFF	TGTGCCAGCAGCTCCAGGAGCATGAACACTGAAGCTTTCTTT
TRBV7-9	.	TRBJ1-1	medium-sized	CASSQKGVGTEAFF	TGTGCCAGCAGCCAGAAGGGGGTTGGAACTGAAGCTTTCTTT
TRBV11-2	.	TRBJ2-1	.	CASSLGRVGEQFF	TGTGCCAGCAGCTTAGGGAGGGTTGGTGAGCAGTTCTTC
TRBV5-1	.	TRBJ1-1	.	CASSKQKVWGASTEAFF	TGCGCCAGCAGCAAACAAAAAGTTTGGGGGGCGAGCACTGAAGCTTTCTTT
TRBV19	TRBD1	TRBJ1-2	.	CASSIGAGTGIPRDYGYTF	TGTGCCAGTAGTATAGGAGCCGGGACAGGGATCCCTCGGGACTATGGCTACACCTTC
TRBV27	.	TRBJ2-5	.	CASSLGLGETQYF	TGTGCCAGCAGTCTAGGTCTGGGGGAGACCCAGTACTTC
TRBV6-1	.	TRBJ2-1	.	CASSGLVGFYNEQFF	TGTGCCAGCAGTGGACTAGTAGGGTTTTACAATGAGCAGTTCTTC
TRBV10-3	.	TRBJ2-1	.	CAISEVTRLDEQFF	TGTGCCATCAGTGAGGTGACTAGGCTCGATGAGCAGTTCTTC
TRBV30	.	TRBJ1-2	few	CAWSVLGGGYGYTF	TGTGCCTGGAGTGTACTGGGGGGCGGCTATGGCTACACCTTC
TRBV29-1	TRBD1	TRBJ1-2	once	CAGGTGGNGYTF	TGCGCTGGGGGAACAGGGGGAAATGGCTACACCTTC
TRBV11-2	.	TRBJ2-3	.	CASSLQGTGTDTQYF	TGTGCCAGCAGCTTACAGGGAACGGGCACAGATACGCAGTATTTT
TRBV27	TRBD1	TRBJ2-2	.	CASRPTGTGNTGELFF	TGTGCCAGCAGGCCTACCGGGACAGGGAACACCGGGGAGCTGTTTTTT
TRBV10-3	.	TRBJ2-5	.	CAIRVQETQYF	TGTGCCATCAGGGTCCAAGAGACCCAGTACTTC
TRBV30	.	TRBJ1-5	.	CAWSVTDNQPQHF	TGTGCCTGGAGTGTAACGGATAATCAGCCCCAGCATTTT
TRBV2	.	TRBJ1-4	.	CASSVGGKLFF	TGTGCCAGCAGTGTGGGGGGGAAACTGTTTTTT
TRBV27	.	TRBJ2-3	.	CASRGHLDRGSTQYF	TGTGCCAGCAGGGGACACCTGGACCGGGGGAGTACGCAGTATTTT
TRBV9	.	TRBJ2-1	.	CASSVDTGAYNEQFF	TGTGCCAGCAGCGTAGACACAGGAGCATACAATGAGCAGTTCTTC
TRBV18	.	TRBJ2-5	once	CASSPRTARETQYF	TGTGCCAGCTCACCACGGACGGCGCGCGAGACCCAGTACTTC
TRBV7-8	.	TRBJ2-5	.	CASSPLWTQYF	TGTGCCAGCAGCCCCCTGTGGACCCAGTACTTC
TRBV5-4	TRBD1	TRBJ1-5	few	CASSYRDRGLQPQHF	TGTGCCAGCAGCTACCGGGACAGGGGGCTTCAGCCCCAGCATTTT
TRBV2	TRBD1	TRBJ2-7	.	CASSEREGAYEQYF	TGTGCCAGCAGTGAACGAGAGGGGGCTTACGAGCAGTACTTC
TRBV2	.	TRBJ1-3	few	CASSFLQAHTIYF	TGTGCCAGCAGTTTTTTGCAGGCTCACACCATATATTTT
TRBV6-5	TRBD1	TRBJ2-1	few	CASSYFRTGPHEQFF	TGTGCCAGCAGTTATTTCCGGACAGGGCCACATGAGCAGTTCTTC
TRBV28	.	TRBJ1-5	.	CASSLQIQPQHF	TGTGCCAGCAGTTTACAGATTCAGCCCCAGCATTTT
TRBV9	.	TRBJ2-3	.	CASSVGRRVGPDTQYF	TGTGCCAGCAGCGTAGGGAGGCGGGTTGGACCAGATACGCAGTATTTT
TRBV11-1	.	TRBJ2-7	.	CASSFHREYEQYF	TGTGCCAGCAGCTTTCACCGGGAGTACGAGCAGTACTTC
TRBV5-4	TRBD1	TRBJ2-5	few	CASSVDRVETQYF	TGTGCCAGCAGCGTCGACAGGGTGGAGACCCAGTACTTC
TRBV18	.	TRBJ1-5	.	CASSPSGDQPQHF	TGTGCCAGCTCACCGTCGGGGGATCAGCCCCAGCATTTT
TRBV7-9	.	TRBJ2-1	medium-sized	CASSSINEQFF	TGTGCCAGCAGCTCTATCAATGAGCAGTTCTTC